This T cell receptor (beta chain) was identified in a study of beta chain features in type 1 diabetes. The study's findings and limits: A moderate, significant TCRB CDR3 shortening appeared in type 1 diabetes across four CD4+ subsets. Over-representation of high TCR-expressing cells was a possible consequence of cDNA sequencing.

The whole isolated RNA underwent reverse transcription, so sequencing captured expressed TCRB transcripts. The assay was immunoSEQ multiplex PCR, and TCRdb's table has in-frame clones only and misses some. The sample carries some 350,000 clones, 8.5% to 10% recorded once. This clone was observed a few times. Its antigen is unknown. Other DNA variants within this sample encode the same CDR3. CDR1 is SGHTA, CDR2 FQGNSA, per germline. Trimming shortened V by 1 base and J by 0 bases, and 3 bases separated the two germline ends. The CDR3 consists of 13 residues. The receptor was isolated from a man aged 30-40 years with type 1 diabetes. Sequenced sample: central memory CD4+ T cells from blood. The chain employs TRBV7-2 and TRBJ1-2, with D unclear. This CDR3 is CASSLEANYGYTF. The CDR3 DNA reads TGTGCCAGCAGCTTAGAGGCTAACTATGGCTACACCTTC.